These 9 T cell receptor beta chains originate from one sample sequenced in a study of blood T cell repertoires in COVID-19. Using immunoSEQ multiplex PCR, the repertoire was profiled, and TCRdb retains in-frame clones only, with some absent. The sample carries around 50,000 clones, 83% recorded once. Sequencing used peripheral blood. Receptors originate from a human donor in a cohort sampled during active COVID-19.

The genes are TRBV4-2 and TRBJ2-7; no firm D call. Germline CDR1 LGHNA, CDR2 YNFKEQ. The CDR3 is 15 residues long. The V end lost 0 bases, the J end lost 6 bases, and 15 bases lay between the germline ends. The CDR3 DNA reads TGTGCCAGCAGCCAAGATCTCTCTAGGAATGTCGAGCAGTACTTC. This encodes CASSQDLSRNVEQYF.

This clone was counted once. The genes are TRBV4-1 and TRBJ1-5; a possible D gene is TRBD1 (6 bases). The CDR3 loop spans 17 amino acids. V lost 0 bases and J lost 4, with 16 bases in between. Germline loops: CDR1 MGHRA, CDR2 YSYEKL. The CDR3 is CASSQDAGGGGNQPQHF. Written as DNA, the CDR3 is TGCGCCAGCAGCCAAGATGCGGGAGGGGGAGGGAATCAGCCCCAGCATTTT.

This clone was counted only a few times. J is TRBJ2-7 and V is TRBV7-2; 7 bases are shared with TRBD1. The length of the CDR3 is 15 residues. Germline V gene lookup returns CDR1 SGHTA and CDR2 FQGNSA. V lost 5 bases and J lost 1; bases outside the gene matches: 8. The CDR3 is CASSHRGHNSYEQYF. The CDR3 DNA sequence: TGTGCCAGCAGCCACAGGGGACATAATTCCTACGAGCAGTACTTC. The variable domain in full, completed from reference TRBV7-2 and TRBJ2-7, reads GAGVSQSPSNKVTEKGKDVELRCDPISGHTALYWYRQSLGQGLEFLIYFQGNSAPDKSGLPSDRFSAERTGGSVSTLTIQRTQQEDSAVYLCASSHRGHNSYEQYFGPGTRLTVT.

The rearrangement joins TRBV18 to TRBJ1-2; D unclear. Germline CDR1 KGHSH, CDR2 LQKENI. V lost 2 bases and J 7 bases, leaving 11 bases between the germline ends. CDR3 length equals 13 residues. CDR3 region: CASSPNGEGGYTF. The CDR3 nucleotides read TGTGCCAGCTCACCAAACGGGGAGGGTGGCTACACCTTC.

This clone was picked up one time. The DNA for the CDR3 is TGTGCCAGCAGCAGAAGACAGAACACCGGGGAGCTGTTTTTT. It translates to CASSRRQNTGELFF. The V call is TRBV7-8, the J call TRBJ2-2; D is uncertain. Germline V gene lookup returns CDR1 SGHVS and CDR2 FQNEAQ. V was clipped by 5 bases and J by 1 base, with 8 bases between them. The length of the CDR3 is 14 residues.

The CDR3 loop is CASTVSGSQPQHF. The DNA for the CDR3 is TGTGCCAGCACAGTTTCTGGGAGTCAGCCCCAGCATTTT. The chain couples TRBV6-5 to TRBJ1-5, with D uncertain. The CDR3 extends over 13 amino acids. Trimming removed 7 bases at V and 6 bases at J, with 13 bases between. Per germline, CDR1 MNHEY and CDR2 SVGAGI.

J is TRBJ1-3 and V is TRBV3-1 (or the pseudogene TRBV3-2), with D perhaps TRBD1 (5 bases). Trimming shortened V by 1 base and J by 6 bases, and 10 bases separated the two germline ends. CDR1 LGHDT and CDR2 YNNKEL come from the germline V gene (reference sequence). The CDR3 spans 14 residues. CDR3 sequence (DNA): TGTGCCAGCAGCCAAGGGGGCCCTACAAACACCATATATTTT. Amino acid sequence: CASSQGGPTNTIYF.

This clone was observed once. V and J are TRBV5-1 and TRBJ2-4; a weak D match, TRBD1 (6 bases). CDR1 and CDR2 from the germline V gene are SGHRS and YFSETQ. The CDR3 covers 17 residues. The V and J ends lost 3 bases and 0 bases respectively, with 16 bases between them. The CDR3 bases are TGCGCCAGCAGCTCTGAGACAGGTTCTGTAGCCAAAAACATTCAGTACTTC. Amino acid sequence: CASSSETGSVAKNIQYF.

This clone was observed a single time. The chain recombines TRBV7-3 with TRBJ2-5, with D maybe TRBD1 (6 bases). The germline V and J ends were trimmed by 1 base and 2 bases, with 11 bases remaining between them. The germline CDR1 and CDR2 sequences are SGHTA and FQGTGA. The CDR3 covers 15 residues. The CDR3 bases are TGTGCCAGCAGCTTAAGCGCCACAGGGCAAGAGACCCAGTACTTC. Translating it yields CASSLSATGQETQYF. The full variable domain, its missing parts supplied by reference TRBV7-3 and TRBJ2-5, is GAGVSQTPSNKVTEKGKYVELRCDPISGHTALYWYRQSLGQGPEFLIYFQGTGAADDSGLPNDRFFAVRPEGSVSTLKIQRTERGDSAVYLCASSLSATGQETQYFGPGTRLLVL.